This T cell receptor beta chain is drawn from a study of blood T cell repertoires in COVID-19 (dated by TCRdb to about 2020). At the level of the whole study: Samples covering the acute and convalescent phases of COVID-19 were provided by collaborators in the United States, Italy and Spain. The material from the prospective study consisted of cDNA or gDNA derived from T cells, B-cell-depleted T cells, or PBMCs. The dataset comprised deeply sampled blood TCRbeta repertoires from subjects exposed to, actively infected with, or recovered from COVID-19. The repertoires were released in a freely available public database intended as a resource for research on the immune response to SARS-CoV-2. The samples were drawn from the first 160 participants of the ongoing ImmuneRACE study and from 950 to 1,500 subjects provided by 6 global collaborators. Sample metadata almost always included a de-identified subject ID, COVID-19 status, age in years and sex. Where available, HLA class I and class II types were obtained from metadata supplied by the sample provider rather than from assay-based typing. Broad study findings and their caveats: The quantity of clinical and demographic metadata differed by source and by participant and was supplied without curation.

For this clone: What this receptor recognizes is not known. The record has no base qualities; no much larger clone is one base away.

V is cut back by 1 base and J by 10 bases, with 7 bases in the junction unmatched. The CDR3, from cysteine to phenylalanine, totals 15 residues. The read is trimmed to its CDR3 DNA, 45 bases read in frame from base 1. For CDR1 and CDR2, the germline V gene lists SGHTA and FQGNSA. Enrolling through a virtual design, the prospective study's participants ranged in age from about 18 to 100 years and lived across 24 United States geographic areas. In the prospective study, cohorts were assigned on the basis of participant-reported clinical history obtained from a screening survey and a study questionnaire. ImmuneRACE Cohort 3 recovered participants were defined by two consecutive negative NP/OP PCR tests, healthcare professional clearance, or symptom resolution. In the prospective study, mobile phlebotomists collected whole blood, serum and a nasopharyngeal or oropharyngeal swab from each participant. Additional blood draws and questionnaires over an approximately two-month period could optionally be provided by prospective study participants. Before DNA extraction, blood samples from the prospective study were shipped at room temperature or frozen.

The immunoSEQ Assay, a bias-controlled multiplex PCR, was used to amplify TCRbeta CDR3 regions from genomic DNA. For the original study's pipeline: Within the assay, amplification of reference gene primers was used to estimate how many nucleated cells each sample contained. To quantify the absolute abundance of each unique TCRbeta CDR3 rearrangement, sequence reads were collapsed and filtered. For each sample, productive Simpson clonality was calculated as the square root of Simpson's diversity index over productive rearrangements. The source is immuneACCESS, and TCRdb retained only in-frame sequences with V and J called. Part of the clones is not carried over; for the studies checked, unresolved V genes explain less than half of this, and the remainder is unexplained. Clone size and V and J calls were adopted from that table, with D and trimming inferred from the DNA. In all, the sample holds under 200,000 clones, and around 89% of those were seen once. 0.7% to 0.9% of the sample goes to the ten largest clones.

Sequenced: PBMCs or T cells enriched from blood (not recorded which). The sequence joins TRBV7-2 to TRBJ1-6; the junction holds 7 bases that match TRBD1. This clonotype was sampled from a woman between 18 and 30 years old who had recovered from COVID-19. In nucleotides, the sequence is TGTGCCAGCAGCTTAGTCCCAGGGGGTGACTCACCCCTCCACTTT. It specifies CASSLVPGGDSPLHF.